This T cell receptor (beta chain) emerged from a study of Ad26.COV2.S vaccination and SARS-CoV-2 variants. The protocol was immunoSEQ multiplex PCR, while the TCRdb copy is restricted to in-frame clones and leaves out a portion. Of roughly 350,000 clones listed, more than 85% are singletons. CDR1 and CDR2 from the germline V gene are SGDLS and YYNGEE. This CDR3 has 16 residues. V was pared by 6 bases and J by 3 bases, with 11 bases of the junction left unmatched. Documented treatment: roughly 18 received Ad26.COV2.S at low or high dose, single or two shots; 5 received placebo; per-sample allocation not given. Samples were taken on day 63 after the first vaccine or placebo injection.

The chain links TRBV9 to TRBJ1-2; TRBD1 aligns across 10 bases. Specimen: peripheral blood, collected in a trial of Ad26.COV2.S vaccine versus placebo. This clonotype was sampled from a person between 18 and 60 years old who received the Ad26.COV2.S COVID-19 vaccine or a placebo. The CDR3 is CASMIKGQGRDYGYTF. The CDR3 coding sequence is TGTGCCAGCATGATTAAGGGACAGGGGAGGGACTATGGCTACACCTTC.